The next 18 T cell receptor beta chains were all read from a single sample in a study of T-cell memory formation after mild COVID-19. In TCRdb, the 5' RACE reads were re-called with MiXCR into one record per CDR3 protein. The table records over 350,000 distinct CDR3 sequences, 15% to 20% of them present only once. The source material was PBMCs or a T cell subset sorted from them (not recorded which). Source of these receptors: a man younger than 35 who had mild COVID-19 (a few samples of this study predate the infection). Cell type and time point are not known.

This clonotype was detected only a few times. The chain recombines TRBV7-3 with TRBJ2-6; the match to TRBD1 covers 10 bases. The CDR3 sequence is 17 residues long. V lost 3 bases and J lost 1; bases outside the gene matches: 3. In germline, CDR1 is SGHTA, CDR2 FQGTGA. In DNA form, the CDR3 reads TGTGCCAGCAGCTTGCCGGGACAGGGGTCTGGGGCCAACGTCCTGACTTTC. Encoded protein: CASSLPGQGSGANVLTF.

There are a few counts of this clonotype. The gene calls are TRBV7-2 and TRBJ2-7, with no clear D. The CDR3 contains 14 residues. Trimming removed 1 base at V and 2 bases at J, with 9 bases between. Germline V CDR1 and CDR2: SGHTA, FQGNSA. The CDR3: CASSLGAGPYEQYV. For the CDR3, the DNA is TGTGCCAGCAGCTTAGGGGCAGGTCCCTACGAGCAGTACGTC.

The V and J genes are TRBV6-5 and TRBJ2-3, with 10 bases fitting TRBD2. V lost 6 bases, J lost 2 bases, and 11 bases stayed unmatched. This CDR3 is built from 17 residues. Germline V gene lookup returns CDR1 MNHEY and CDR2 SVGAGI. The CDR3 nucleotides read TGTGCCAGCAGCCAGGTGGTAGCGGGGGGACCCACAGATACGCAGTATTTT. As protein: CASSQVVAGGPTDTQYF.

The genes are TRBV7-9 and TRBJ2-2; D not resolved. With 1 base removed from V and 6 bases from J, the gap between germline ends came to 6 bases. In germline, CDR1 is SEHNR, CDR2 FQNEAQ (reference sequence). The length of the CDR3 is 13 residues. The CDR3 sequence is CASSLDLSGELFF. The DNA for the CDR3 is TGTGCCAGCAGCTTAGACCTGTCCGGGGAGCTGTTTTTT.

The rearrangement joins TRBV7-6 to TRBJ2-7; D assignment may be TRBD1 or TRBD2 (5 bases each). Germline loops: CDR1 SGHVS, CDR2 FNYEAQ. Trimming cost V 1 base and J 2 bases, with 12 bases left between them. This CDR3 spans 15 amino acids. In DNA, the CDR3 is TGTGCCAGCAGCTTAGAGGGGACGGCCACCTACGAGCAGTACTTC. It yields the protein CASSLEGTATYEQYF. The full variable domain, completed using reference TRBV7-6 and TRBJ2-7, is GAGVSQSPRYKVTKRGQDVALRCDPISGHVSLYWYRQALGQGPEFLTYFNYEAQQDKSGLPNDRFSAERPEGSISTLTIQRTEQRDSAMYRCASSLEGTATYEQYFGPGTRLTVT.

This clonotype was seen only a few times. This chain links TRBV5-4 with TRBJ2-3, with D possibly being TRBD1 (6 bases). Germline assignment: CDR1 SGHNT and CDR2 YYREEE (reference sequence). Trimming pared 4 bases from V and 6 bases from J, leaving 18 bases between. CDR3 length: 15 residues. CDR3: CASSQGQSIRDTQYF. CDR3 bases: TGTGCCAGCAGCCAAGGACAGTCCATAAGGGATACGCAGTATTTT.

To note about this clonotype: One end of the junction fails to match germline, which may point to a read error. This chain links TRBV7-7 with TRBJ2-1, with TRBD2 identical over 15 bases. The CDR3 is made up of 16 amino acids. The germline gives CDR1 SSHAT, CDR2 FNYEAQ (reference sequence). CDR3: CASSLGTSGRHNEQFF. The CDR3 nucleotides read TGTGCTAGCAGCTTAGGGACTAGCGGGAGGCACAATGAGCAGTTCTTC.

V is TRBV7-2 and J is TRBJ1-2; perhaps TRBD1 as D (5 bases). Germline CDR1 SGHTA, CDR2 FQGNSA. V was pared by 5 bases and J by 8 bases, with 21 bases between. The CDR3 extends over 15 amino acids. The DNA for the CDR3 is TGTGCCAGCAGCGCAACGGGGGGAGTCTGGGGCGGCTACACCTTC. Its protein is CASSATGGVWGGYTF.

This clonotype was counted ten times or more. This chain joins TRBV7-6 and TRBJ2-6; tentatively, D is TRBD1 (5 bases). Germline V lookup: CDR1 SGHVS, CDR2 FNYEAQ. Trimming cost V 6 bases and J 0 bases, with 12 bases left between them. CDR3 length: 16 residues. CDR3 DNA sequence: TGTGCCAGCAGTAGAGGACAAACCTCTGGGGCCAACGTCCTGACTTTC. This encodes CASSRGQTSGANVLTF.

In this sample, this clonotype turned up a few times. The DNA for the CDR3 is TGTGCCAGCAGTTGGGGTCAAGGGACTGAAGCTTTCTTT. The encoded protein is CASSWGQGTEAFF. This sequence joins TRBV6-2 or TRBV6-3 and TRBJ1-1; D call uncertain. The CDR3 runs to 13 residues. Germline CDR1 MNHEY, CDR2 SVGEGT. V was trimmed by 4 bases and J by 5 bases, leaving 11 bases between them.

This clonotype has more than one count but fewer than ten. The rearrangement links TRBV7-9 to TRBJ2-2; D might be TRBD1 (5 bases). Trimming left V 5 bases short and J 0 bases short, with 10 bases between. In germline, CDR1 is SEHNR, CDR2 FQNEAQ (reference sequence). This CDR3 comprises 15 residues. CDR3 protein: CASSLQQANTGELFF. The CDR3, as DNA: TGTGCCAGCAGCCTACAACAGGCGAACACCGGGGAGCTGTTTTTT.

This clonotype was recorded at least ten times. The junction and the germline gene differ at one end; a read error may be behind it. The CDR3 region is CASRLEGGAGYNEQFF. The CDR3 coding sequence is TGCGCCAGCAGGTTGGAAGGGGGGGCTGGTTACAATGAGCAGTTCTTC. The chain employs TRBV5-1 and TRBJ2-1; a weak D match, TRBD2 (7 bases). CDR3 length equals 16 residues. The germline CDR1 and CDR2 sequences are SGHRS and YFSETQ.

The genes are TRBV6-5 and TRBJ2-1; D not certain. CDR1 is MNHEY, CDR2 SVGAGI, per germline. The germline V and J ends were trimmed by 3 bases and 9 bases, with 15 bases remaining between them. This CDR3 region has 14 residues. The CDR3 is CASSYGNVGGEQFF. Here the CDR3 DNA reads TGTGCCAGCAGTTATGGTAACGTGGGCGGTGAGCAGTTCTTC.

The chain has TRBV5-1 and TRBJ1-1; maybe TRBD1 (5 bases). CDR1 is SGHRS and CDR2 is YFSETQ in the germline V gene. This CDR3 contains 17 residues. With 0 bases removed from V and 3 bases from J, the gap between germline ends came to 18 bases. CDR3 in amino acids: CASSLVGLLRGDTEAFF. The DNA of the CDR3 is TGCGCCAGCAGCTTGGTTGGCCTCCTTCGAGGGGACACTGAAGCTTTCTTT.

This clonotype has ten or more counts. V and J are TRBV7-2 and TRBJ1-2, with D perhaps matching TRBD1 (6 bases). Germline V gene data show CDR1 as SGHTA and CDR2 as FQGNSA. Trimming pared 5 bases from V and 6 bases from J, leaving 13 bases between. The CDR3 extends over 13 amino acids. The CDR3: CASSPGQLHGYTF. CDR3 sequence (DNA): TGTGCCAGCAGCCCTGGACAGCTCCATGGCTACACCTTC.

The chain has TRBV7-9 and TRBJ2-3, with TRBD1 as a possible D gene (6 bases). Germline CDR1 SEHNR, CDR2 FQNEAQ (reference sequence). The CDR3 is made up of 15 amino acids. V lost 3 bases to trimming and J lost 6 bases, with 16 bases between them. The CDR3 region has the DNA TGTGCCAGCAGCTTCGGACAGTGGGATTCGGATACGCAGTATTTT. Translated, it gives CASSFGQWDSDTQYF.

This clonotype was detected only a few times. V and J are TRBV7-6 and TRBJ2-1; 8 bases line up with TRBD1. The CDR3 covers 17 residues. V gave up 1 base and J gave up 4 bases; unmatched junction bases: 9. Germline values: CDR1 SGHVS, CDR2 FNYEAQ. This CDR3 reads CASSLVRTGRLYNEQFF. DNA of the CDR3: TGTGCCAGCAGCTTAGTGCGGACAGGGCGACTATACAATGAGCAGTTCTTC.

This clonotype was picked up a small number of times. The genes are TRBV7-9 and TRBJ1-4, with D possibly matching TRBD1 (5 bases). The germline V gene encodes CDR1 SEHNR and CDR2 FQNEAQ (reference sequence). Trimming stripped 3 bases from V and 5 bases from J, with 10 bases between. CDR3 length equals 14 residues. CDR3 in DNA: TGTGCCAGCAGCTTTATTGGGGCGAATGAAAAACTGTTTTTT. Translation gives CASSFIGANEKLFF. Complete variable domain (other parts from reference TRBV7-9 and TRBJ1-4): DTGVSQNPRHKITKRGQNVTFRCDPISEHNRLYWYRQTLGQGPEFLTYFQNEAQLEKSRLLSDRFSAERPKGSFSTLEIQRTEQGDSAMYLCASSFIGANEKLFFGSGTQLSVL.